This T cell receptor (beta chain) was observed in a study of cytomegalovirus exposure and HLA in healthy donors. Study outcomes and limitations: Evidence from a later analysis indicated that most CMV-associated TCR beta chains looked HLA-restricted. Later genetic work tied a missense DCLRE1C variant to beta-chain V and J trimming.

This CDR3 is built from 15 residues. Trimming at V came to 5 bases and at J to 2 bases, leaving 6 bases not matched to a gene. Germline V lookup: CDR1 MNHNS, CDR2 SASEGT. Everyone who donated was a healthy bone marrow donor. In regard to this clone: The antigen is undetermined.

This PCR relied on a set of 60 Vbeta primers and 13 Jbeta primers. Method: immunoSEQ multiplex PCR; TCRdb's copy keeps in-frame clones and lacks some. Here the sample spans over 40,000 clones, about nine tenths being singletons. The rearrangement uses TRBV6-1 and TRBJ2-5; TRBD1 matches 9 bases. This TCR came from a woman aged 40 to 50 in good health and CMV-seropositive. The source material was PBMCs. CDR3 protein: CASSPPGQGQETQYF. The CDR3 coding sequence is TGTGCCAGCAGTCCACCGGGACAGGGACAAGAGACCCAGTACTTC.